Included here is one T cell receptor beta chain sequence, with context. What it binds is not known. This sample is drawn from a study of shared clonotypes between healthy human individuals. Sorted-subset replicate PCRs used about 190 ng of genomic DNA. This amount corresponded to about 29,000 T cell genomes. Sequenced by immunoSEQ multiplex PCR; TCRdb stores in-frame clones only, minus some. The table has about 2.3 million clones, 85% to 95% seen once. Points from the study as a whole: Of the naive CD4 clonotypes, 4% to 5% were shared across a handful of donors.

The germline gives CDR1 MGHRA, CDR2 YSYEKL. CDR3 length equals 15 residues. Between the trimmed V and J ends, which lost 0 bases and 3 bases, there was a span of 11 bases. The sequence was obtained from a man aged 18-30 years in good health. Some clones in this sample may be carry-over from other donors' samples. The sample was naive CD4+ T cells from PBMCs. Stated subset: CD45RA+ positively selected. V is TRBV4-1 and J is TRBJ2-5, with D uncertain. The CDR3 nucleotides are TGCGCCAGCAGCCAAGAAGCGTTTAGGAAAGAGACCCAGTACTTC. It yields the protein CASSQEAFRKETQYF.